The 23 T cell receptor beta chains presented below share a single source sample, sequenced in a study of OX40 agonist ivuxolimab in advanced cancers. Clones were sequenced by immunoSEQ multiplex PCR, and TCRdb holds only the in-frame ones, with some missing. The table shows 40,000 to 55,000 clones, with around 85% occurring only once. This sample comprised CD4+ or CD8+ T cells sorted from blood, obtained in a trial of the OX40 agonist ivuxolimab. The origin of the receptors is an adult with an advanced solid tumor such as melanoma, head and neck, liver or kidney cancer.

V is TRBV10-1 and J is TRBJ2-7; 8 bases line up with TRBD2. Germline trimming cut 4 bases from V and 3 bases from J; bases unmatched to any gene: 2. Germline V gives CDR1 WNHNN, CDR2 SYGVQD (reference sequence). The CDR3 covers 13 residues. In nucleotides, the CDR3 is TGCGCCAGCAGTGTGGCGGGGGGCTACGAGCAGTACTTC. It specifies CASSVAGGYEQYF.

In this sample, this clone turned up once. The chain carries TRBV6-1 and TRBJ2-1; D is unclear. The CDR3 contains 12 residues. Looked up from germline, CDR1 is MNHNS and CDR2 is SASEGT. With 5 bases removed from V and 7 bases from J, the gap between germline ends came to 9 bases. Written as DNA, the CDR3 is TGTGCCAGCAGTAAAATTGGGAATGAGCAGTTCTTC. This codes for CASSKIGNEQFF.

This chain links TRBV7-2 with TRBJ2-7; TRBD2 agrees at 15 bases. In germline, CDR1 is SGHTA, CDR2 FQGNSA. J was trimmed by 5 bases and V by 0 bases; bases with no gene match: 5. This CDR3 spans 17 amino acids. The CDR3 protein is CASSLAGLAGGLDEQYF. The CDR3 DNA reads TGTGCCAGCAGCTTAGCGGGACTAGCGGGGGGTTTGGACGAGCAGTACTTC. Variable domain in full (rest from reference TRBV7-2 and TRBJ2-7): GAGVSQSPSNKVTEKGKDVELRCDPISGHTALYWYRQSLGQGLEFLIYFQGNSAPDKSGLPSDRFSAERTGGSVSTLTIQRTQQEDSAVYLCASSLAGLAGGLDEQYFGPGTRLTVT.

The chain employs TRBV7-8 and TRBJ2-5, with TRBD2 matching over 12 bases. The CDR3 runs 17 residues. Unmatched junction bases numbered 6, after V lost 3 bases and J lost 1 base. From germline, CDR1 is SGHVS and CDR2 FQNEAQ. CDR3 loop: CASSFLSTSGGQETQYF. CDR3 coding DNA: TGTGCCAGCAGCTTCCTATCGACTAGCGGGGGCCAAGAGACCCAGTACTTC.

The V and J genes are TRBV28 and TRBJ1-2, with TRBD1 matching over 7 bases. Germline trimming cut 4 bases from V and 8 bases from J; bases unmatched to any gene: 4. The germline gives CDR1 MDHEN, CDR2 SYDVKM. This CDR3 spans 12 amino acids. CDR3 amino acids: CASSSTGPGYTF. CDR3 in DNA: TGTGCCAGCAGTTCGACAGGGCCCGGCTACACCTTC.

This clone is medium-sized (0.01 to 0.1%) by share. The chain employs TRBV5-8 and TRBJ1-6; D remains ambiguous. Germline CDR1 and CDR2: SGHTS and YDEGEE. This CDR3 is built from 16 residues. The V end was cut by 0 bases, the J end by 3 bases, with 10 bases between. In DNA, the CDR3 is TGTGCCAGCAGCTTGGCCGAGGGTTACTATAATTCACCCCTCCACTTT. It yields the protein CASSLAEGYYNSPLHF.

V is TRBV6-1 and J is TRBJ2-7; no definite D call. Trimming took off 8 bases at V and 2 bases at J, with 10 bases between the two ends. CDR1 MNHNS and CDR2 SASEGT come from the germline V gene. The CDR3 runs 12 residues. The CDR3 DNA reads TGTGCCAGCGGCCGCGCAACCTACGAGCAGTACTTC. Amino acid sequence: CASGRATYEQYF.

This chain links TRBV6-6 with TRBJ2-5; 8 bases align to TRBD2. Germline CDR1 and CDR2: MNHNY and SVGAGI (reference sequence). The junction had 3 bases not matched to a gene; V was cut back by 6 bases and J by 3 bases. The CDR3 sequence is 13 residues long. The CDR3 nucleotides are TGTGCCAGCAGCCCGGGAGGGGAAGAGACCCAGTACTTC. Its protein is CASSPGGEETQYF.

J is TRBJ2-7 and V is TRBV18; 7 positions agree with TRBD1. The ends lost 5 bases at V and 4 bases at J; junction bases unmatched: 8. The CDR3 has 14 residues. Germline CDR1 and CDR2: KGHSH and LQKENI. In DNA form, the CDR3 reads TGTGCCAGCTCAGTGGGACAGCCAACATACGAGCAGTACTTC. It yields the protein CASSVGQPTYEQYF.

The chain recombines TRBV5-1 with TRBJ2-5, with 7 bases that match TRBD2. With 7 bases clipped from V and 3 bases from J, the junction kept 9 bases outside the gene matches. The CDR3 loop spans 14 amino acids. CDR1 and CDR2 (germline): SGHRS, YFSETQ. The CDR3 reads CASGGDGQEETQYF. The CDR3 region has the DNA TGCGCCAGCGGGGGGGACGGGCAGGAAGAGACCCAGTACTTC.

The J gene is TRBJ1-4, the V gene TRBV10-2, with no clear D. V was clipped by 5 bases and J by 5 bases, with 9 bases between them. Per germline, CDR1 WSHSY and CDR2 SAAADI. The CDR3 contains 13 residues. Written as DNA, the CDR3 is TGCGCCAGCAGTACAGAGACGAATGAAAAACTGTTTTTT. Translated, it gives CASSTETNEKLFF.

This clone appeared once. J is TRBJ1-1 and V is TRBV5-1; perhaps TRBD1 as D (6 bases). Germline CDR1 and CDR2: SGHRS and YFSETQ. V lost 4 bases and J lost 7, with 17 bases in between. The CDR3 contains 14 residues. CDR3 DNA: TGCGCCAGCAGCCCCTGGACAGTTGGGCTTGAAGCTTTCTTT. This gives the protein CASSPWTVGLEAFF.

The chain employs TRBV11-1 and TRBJ2-4, with 10 bases that match TRBD1. V shed 5 bases, J shed 7 bases, and the junction held 8 bases outside the gene matches. Germline assignment: CDR1 SGHAT and CDR2 FQDESV (reference sequence). The CDR3 extends over 15 amino acids. For the CDR3, the DNA is TGTGCCAGCAGCAATTTGGGGGGACAGGGGAACATTCAGTACTTC. Translating gives CASSNLGGQGNIQYF.

With respect to this clone: A junction end diverges from the germline sequence, so it may reflect a read error. The rearrangement links TRBV11-2 to TRBJ1-1; D gene unclear. Germline lookup yields CDR1 SGHAT and CDR2 FQNNGV. The CDR3 covers 15 residues. The CDR3 nucleotides are TGTGCCAGCAGCTTCTCGGGTGGCGGGAACGCTGAAGCTTTCTTT. It encodes CASSFSGGGNAEAFF.

This clone occurred a few times. The J gene is TRBJ1-6, the V gene TRBV30; no definite D call. This CDR3 contains 13 residues. V lost 2 bases to trimming and J lost 0 bases, with 2 bases between them. Germline V gene lookup returns CDR1 GTSNPN and CDR2 SVGIG (reference sequence). In DNA, the CDR3 is TGTGCCTGGAGTAGCTCCTATAATTCACCCCTCCACTTT. Translation: CAWSSSYNSPLHF.

CDR3 bases: TGTGCCAGCAGCTCCGAGACAGGGCACACCTTC. This gives the protein CASSSETGHTF. The V gene is TRBV2, the J gene TRBJ1-2; TRBD1 matches at 7 bases. Germline CDR1 and CDR2: SNHLY and FYNNEI. With V trimmed by 6 bases and J by 12 bases, 7 bases remained unmatched. The CDR3 has 11 residues.

The chain is built from TRBV7-2 and TRBJ2-7, with 7 bases identical to TRBD1. The CDR3 has 14 residues. The V gene end was trimmed by 5 bases and the J gene end by 3 bases; junction bases not matched to a gene: 7. Germline values: CDR1 SGHTA, CDR2 FQGNSA. As DNA, the CDR3 is TGTGCCAGCAGCCGTCGGACAGGAAACTACGAGCAGTACTTC. This codes for CASSRRTGNYEQYF.

V usage is TRBV27 and J usage is TRBJ1-1; 9 bases line up with TRBD1. J was trimmed by 0 bases and V by 6 bases; bases with no gene match: 8. CDR3 length: 16 residues. Germline loops: CDR1 MNHEY, CDR2 SMNVEV (reference sequence). The CDR3 reads CASRRARQGVNTEAFF. DNA of the CDR3: TGTGCCAGCAGGCGCGCCAGACAGGGGGTGAACACTGAAGCTTTCTTT.

Only a few counts were recorded for this clone. This chain uses TRBV19 with TRBJ2-7; a possible D gene is TRBD2 (5 bases). In germline, CDR1 is LNHDA, CDR2 SQIVND (reference sequence). The V end was cut by 8 bases, the J end by 7 bases, with 21 bases between. CDR3 length: 14 residues. The CDR3, as DNA: TGTGCCAGTTGTCAGGCCCCGAGGGAGTCGGAGCAGTACTTC. It is translated as CASCQAPRESEQYF.

The chain carries TRBV28 and TRBJ1-1, with D maybe TRBD1 (5 bases). Trimming shortened V by 5 bases and J by 10 bases, and 14 bases separated the two germline ends. The CDR3 contains 12 residues. Looked up from germline, CDR1 is MDHEN and CDR2 is SYDVKM. CDR3 sequence reads: CASSVGTFAAFF. DNA for the CDR3: TGTGCCAGCAGTGTCGGGACCTTCGCAGCTTTCTTT.

The table lists this clone with a count of one. The chain recombines TRBV6-6 with TRBJ2-2; D remains ambiguous. Germline CDR1 MNHNY, CDR2 SVGAGI (reference sequence). The CDR3 is 16 amino acids. Trimming removed 5 bases from V and 2 bases from J, with 15 bases in between. CDR3 bases: TGTGCCAGCAGTGCGAGAATACTCGCAAACACCGGGGAGCTGTTTTTT. Protein product: CASSARILANTGELFF.

This clone has more than one count but fewer than ten. The rearrangement joins TRBV5-5 to TRBJ2-3, with D possibly TRBD1 on 6 matching bases. Germline lookup yields CDR1 SGHKS and CDR2 YYEKEE (reference sequence). Trimming shortened V by 6 bases and J by 6 bases, and 14 bases separated the two germline ends. This CDR3 has 13 residues. In DNA form, the CDR3 reads TGTGCCAGCAACAGGGAGATCCGGGATACGCAGTATTTT. This encodes CASNREIRDTQYF.

J is TRBJ1-6 and V is TRBV6-1; TRBD1 is a possible D gene (5 bases). This CDR3 is 14 amino acids long. V was trimmed by 6 bases and J by 1 base, leaving 7 bases between them. Germline values: CDR1 MNHNS, CDR2 SASEGT. The CDR3 spells CASSGGSYNSPLHF. The CDR3 coding sequence is TGTGCCAGCAGCGGGGGATCCTATAATTCACCCCTCCACTTT.